The entry below describes one T cell receptor (beta chain). This sample was taken from a study of cytomegalovirus exposure and HLA in healthy donors. A multiplex PCR was run with 60 Vbeta primers and 13 Jbeta primers. Generated by immunoSEQ multiplex PCR, the TCRdb table keeps only in-frame clones and is missing some. Of 150,000 or so clones detected, approximately 71% appear once; the ten largest clones hold about 1.4%. Losses at the gene ends were 4 bases for V and 8 bases for J; bases not matched to a gene: 8. Per the germline V gene, CDR1 is SNHLY and CDR2 is FYNNEI. The CDR3 runs 15 residues. This TCR was sampled from a girl aged 10 to 17 in good health and CMV-seronegative. Sample: PBMCs. The genes are TRBV2 and TRBJ2-3; 11 bases agree with TRBD2. The CDR3: CASSGRLAGGSTQYF. In nucleotides, the CDR3 is TGTGCCAGCAGTGGGAGGCTAGCGGGGGGTTCTACGCAGTATTTT.